Sequencing of this T cell receptor beta chain was carried out in a study of sequential checkpoint blockade in melanoma (dated by TCRdb to about 2019). Study-level background: Using 1:1 randomization, the trial assigned patients either to first-line nivolumab followed by ipilimumab (arm A) or to ipilimumab followed by nivolumab (arm B). Maintenance nivolumab came after both trial sequences. What the authors observed across the whole study: The response-prediction model combining TCR metrics and mutation burden needs validation in larger, independent patient cohorts.

Details on this clone: The antigen it binds to is not known. No clone much larger than this one lies a single base away; base qualities are absent.

The treatment or condition label here, explained by the study, means: randomized to nivolumab then ipilimumab (arm A) or the reverse (arm B). Prior DNA-damaging chemotherapy had not been received by any trial patient. Live CD3+CD8+ cells negative for CD19 and CD56 were sorted from thawed PBMCs on a FACS Aria II flow cytometer. Samples came from patients with melanoma in CheckMate 064, a randomized, open-label phase II trial of sequential checkpoint blockade. Leukapheresis was used to collect peripheral blood mononuclear cells, which were then purified with Ficoll-Paque and frozen in human serum with roughly 10% DMSO. Immediately after sorting, the purity of sorted blood CD3+CD8+ cells was verified to be >98%, after which DNA was extracted. The CDR3 sequence holds 13 residues, the cysteine and phenylalanine included. The retained sequence is limited to the CDR3, 39 bases, with the frame set at the first base. Looking up the germline V gene yields CDR1 SGHAT and CDR2 FQNNGV. V is pared back by 5 bases and J by 6 bases, with 13 bases lying between the germline termini.

TCRbeta CDR3 regions were immunosequenced from genomic DNA with the immunoSEQ Assay. Before high-throughput sequencing, the genomic DNA was amplified using bias-controlled multiplex PCR. The paper's data handling went like this. To quantify the absolute abundance of each unique TCRbeta CDR3 region, the sequences were collapsed and filtered. Clonality, defined as 1 minus Pielou's evenness, was calculated using only productive rearrangements. A previously published method was used to identify clones whose frequencies were significantly greater in on-treatment samples than in baseline samples. In TCRdb, the immuneACCESS table is reduced to in-frame sequences with V and J assigned. These tables do not hold every clone; where another copy was compared, an unresolved V gene accounts for under half, and the others remain unexplained. V, J and clone size are those of that table, while D and trimming were read from the DNA. Present in this sample are 35,000 to 45,000 clones, more than 70% of which were seen just once. Jointly, the top ten make up around an eighth of the sample.

This sequence was found in a human donor with melanoma. The rearrangement combines TRBV11-2 with TRBJ1-1; the D gene identity is not certain. Source: CD8+ T cells sorted from blood (inferred from file names), taken from a patient given nivolumab and ipilimumab in sequence. The sequenced DNA: TGTGCCAGCAGCCCCTTATTACAAGCTGAAGCTTTCTTT. It translates to CASSPLLQAEAFF.